This TCR beta chain was sequenced in a study of blood T cell repertoires in COVID-19. About the research overall: Whether acute or convalescent, the COVID-19 samples came from the United States, Italy and Spain. PBMCs, B-cell-depleted T cells, or T cells provided the cDNA or gDNA that made up the material.

This clone was observed once. The ends were cut back, 0 bases at V and 7 bases at J, with 11 bases in the middle. This CDR3 region has 14 residues. Germline V gene lookup returns CDR1 SGDLS and CDR2 YYNGEE. Per the authors' pipeline: Using reference gene primer amplification, nucleated cell counts were estimated. The protocol was immunoSEQ multiplex PCR, while the TCRdb copy is restricted to in-frame clones and leaves out a portion. V and J calls and clone size come straight from that table; D and trimming were deduced from the DNA. The sample includes 200,000 to 250,000 clones, around nine tenths of them seen just once.

This TCR was sampled from a woman aged 60-70 years with acute or convalescent COVID-19. The specimen was peripheral blood. The rearrangement links TRBV9 to TRBJ1-5; possibly TRBD1 for D (5 bases). The CDR3 bases are TGTGCCAGCAGCGTAGGGGATCAGGGCCAGCCCCAGCATTTT. This encodes CASSVGDQGQPQHF.